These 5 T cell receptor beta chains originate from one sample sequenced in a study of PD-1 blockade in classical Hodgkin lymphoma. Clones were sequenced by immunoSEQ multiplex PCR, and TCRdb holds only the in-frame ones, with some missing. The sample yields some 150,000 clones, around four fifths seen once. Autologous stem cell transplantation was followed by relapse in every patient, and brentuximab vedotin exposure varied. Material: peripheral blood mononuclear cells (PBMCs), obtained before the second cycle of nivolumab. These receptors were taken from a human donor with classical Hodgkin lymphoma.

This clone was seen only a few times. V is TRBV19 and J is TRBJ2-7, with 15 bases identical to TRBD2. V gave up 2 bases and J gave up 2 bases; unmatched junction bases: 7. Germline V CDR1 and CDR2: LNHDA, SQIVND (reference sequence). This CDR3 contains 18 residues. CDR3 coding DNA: TGTGCCAGTAGTATACGGGGACTAGCGGGGGGTCCTACCTACGAGCAGTACTTC. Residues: CASSIRGLAGGPTYEQYF.

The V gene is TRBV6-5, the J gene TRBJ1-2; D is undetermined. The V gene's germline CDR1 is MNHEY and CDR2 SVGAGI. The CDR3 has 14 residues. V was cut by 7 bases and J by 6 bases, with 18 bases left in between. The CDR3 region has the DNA TGTGCCAGCACCAGAACAGACATTCATCATGGCTACACCTTC. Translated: CASTRTDIHHGYTF.

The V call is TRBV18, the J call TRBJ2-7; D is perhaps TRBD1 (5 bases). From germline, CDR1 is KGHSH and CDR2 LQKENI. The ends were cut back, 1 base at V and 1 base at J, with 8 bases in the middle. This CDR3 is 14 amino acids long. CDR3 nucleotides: TGTGCCAGCTCACCACGGGGCGGTTCCTACGAGCAGTACTTC. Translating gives CASSPRGGSYEQYF.

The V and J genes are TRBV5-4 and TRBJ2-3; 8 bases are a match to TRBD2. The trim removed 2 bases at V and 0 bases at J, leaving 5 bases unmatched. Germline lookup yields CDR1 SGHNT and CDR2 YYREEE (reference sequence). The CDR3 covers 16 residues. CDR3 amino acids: CASSFAGGTSTDTQYF. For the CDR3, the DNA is TGTGCCAGCAGCTTTGCGGGAGGCACTAGCACAGATACGCAGTATTTT.

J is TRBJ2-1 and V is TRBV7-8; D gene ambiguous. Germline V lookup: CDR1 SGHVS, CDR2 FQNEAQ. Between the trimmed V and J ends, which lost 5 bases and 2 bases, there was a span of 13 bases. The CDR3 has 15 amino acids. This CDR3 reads CASSPDPIPYNEQFF. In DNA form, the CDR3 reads TGTGCCAGCAGCCCGGACCCCATCCCCTACAATGAGCAGTTCTTC.